This TCR beta chain appears in the sequencing data of a study of T cells in localized non-small cell lung cancer (TCRdb year 2020). Looking at the study overall: Comparing tumors with uninvolved tumor-adjacent lungs, the study looked at the T cell repertoires of fewer than 250 patients with early-stage NSCLC. A mean age of about 66 years was recorded for the NSCLC patients, of whom under 150 were male and 95 to 110 were female. The cohort consisted of approximately 220 treatment-naive NSCLC patients whose localized lung tumors had been resected.

TCR beta CDR3 regions were sequenced from DNA using the immunoSEQ Assay. Processing in the source paper ran as follows. T cell density was computed as TCR beta template counts normalized to usable DNA estimated by amplifying housekeeping genes. Using the preseqR package, richness was estimated by extrapolating to 120,000 templates for tissue samples and 400,000 templates for PBMC samples. Clonality was defined by subtracting Pielou's evenness from one. Differential abundance testing on productive amino-acid clonotypes, with a minimum total count of 5 and an alpha of 0.1, was used to identify tissue-enriched TCRs. Repertoire overlap between compartments was quantified with the Jaccard Index and Morisita Overlap Index. GLIPH grouped TCR beta CDR3s together with public tetramer-defined viral CDR3s, and a viral motif had to include at least three viral sequences and also show V-gene enrichment. This immuneACCESS table, as held by TCRdb, lists in-frame sequences with V and J called but not all clones. Of the missing ones, under half trace to an unresolved V gene in checked studies; the others have no known cause. Clone size and V and J calls were adopted from that table, with D and trimming inferred from the DNA. The sample table records 2,500 to 3,500 clones; about 25% of these occur just once. The ten biggest clones cover over 20% of the sample.

At diagnosis, peripheral blood, uninvolved tumor-adjacent lung and tumor were collected and stored as a combination of fresh-frozen and FFPE material. Points on this clone: Its antigen remains undetermined. Per-nucleotide qualities are absent, and no much larger clonotype sits a single base away. Additional DNA sequences in this sample encode the identical CDR3.

Overall results and qualifications from the work: Because multi-region tumor sequencing was not done, intratumor heterogeneity could not be ruled out. Uninvolved tumor-adjacent lung showed the highest T cell clonality, higher than tumor, which suggests more focused antigenic responses in the uninvolved tumor-adjacent lung. Higher blood T cell density associated with longer overall survival, while higher adjacent-lung clonality associated with shorter survival. A median of approximately 55 of the top 100 tumor clones were detected in paired uninvolved adjacent lung, and around 30 of these tumor clones were also found among the top 100 clones of the paired uninvolved adjacent lung. Because of the exploratory design, TCR variables were selected using unadjusted p-values without false-discovery rate correction.

V is reduced by 0 bases and J by 5 bases, leaving a spacing of 7 bases between them. The germline V gene supplies CDR1 SQVTM and CDR2 ANQGSEA. The CDR3, from cysteine to phenylalanine, totals 12 residues. Only CDR3 DNA is held: 36 bases, read in frame from base 1. Sample: lung tumor tissue, taken before any cancer treatment. The clonotype comes from a woman aged 40-69 years with stage I lung adenocarcinoma. The chain joins TRBV29-1 to TRBJ1-2, with no D gene named confidently. The nucleotide sequence reads TGCAGCGTTGAAGATCGGCGGTATGGCTACACCTTC. This is translated as CSVEDRRYGYTF.